The 20 T cell receptor beta chains listed next were all sequenced from one sample in a study of CD8 T cells in Susac syndrome. About 0.45 to 1 ug RNA was reverse transcribed with random hexamers. In TCRdb, the immunoSEQ multiplex PCR reads were re-called with MiXCR into one record per CDR3 protein. The sample has about 400,000 distinct CDR3 sequences; more than 80% are singletons. Sequenced sample: CD8+ T cells from PBMCs. These receptors all come from a human donor with multiple sclerosis.

The chain links TRBV30 to TRBJ1-1; no clear D gene. Germline V gene sequence: CDR1 GTSNPN, CDR2 SVGIG (reference sequence). The CDR3 loop spans 15 amino acids. The ends were cut back, 1 base at V and 1 base at J, with 13 bases in the middle. CDR3 nucleotide sequence: TGTGCCTGGAGTGAGTTGAAGGGCACGAACACTGAAGCTTTCTTT. Amino acids: CAWSELKGTNTEAFF. Full variable domain (remainder filled in from reference TRBV30 and TRBJ1-1): SQTIHQWPATLVQPVGSPLSLECTVEGTSNPNLYWYRQAAGRGLQLLFYSVGIGQISSEVPQNLSASRPQDRQFILSSKKLLLSDSGFYLCAWSELKGTNTEAFFGQGTRLTVV.

This clonotype was observed a handful of times. J is TRBJ2-3 and V is TRBV6-5; no clear D gene. The V end was cut by 2 bases, the J end by 1 base, with 10 bases between. The CDR3 spans 15 residues. Germline assignment: CDR1 MNHEY and CDR2 SVGAGI. The CDR3 reads CASSYGFGGTDTQYF. The CDR3 nucleotides are TGTGCCAGCAGTTACGGGTTTGGAGGCACAGATACGCAGTATTTT.

This sequence joins TRBV4-2 and TRBJ1-1; D not certain. The germline gives CDR1 LGHNA, CDR2 YNFKEQ. V gave up 3 bases and J gave up 0 bases, with 8 bases separating them. The CDR3 runs to 14 residues. The CDR3 DNA reads as TGTGCCAGCAGCCAGCGGAGCATGAACACTGAAGCTTTCTTT. This codes for CASSQRSMNTEAFF.

The V and J genes are TRBV6-5 and TRBJ2-3; unclear D gene. CDR1 and CDR2 (germline): MNHEY, SVGAGI. The CDR3 consists of 13 residues. Deletions cut 7 bases from V and 2 bases from J, with 10 bases between. CDR3 nucleotides: TGTGCCAGCATGTTGGCGGACACAGATACGCAGTATTTT. Its translation: CASMLADTDTQYF.

The rearrangement links TRBV6-5 to TRBJ2-1; D might be TRBD1 (6 bases). Germline-derived CDR1 and CDR2 are MNHEY and SVGAGI. The CDR3 contains 14 residues. Trimming took off 4 bases at V and 5 bases at J, with 12 bases between the two ends. CDR3 sequence (DNA): TGTGCCAGCAGTTTATCAGGGGCCAACAATGAGCAGTTCTTC. It is translated as CASSLSGANNEQFF.

This chain uses TRBV6-5 with TRBJ2-2; no definite D call. CDR3 length: 12 amino acids. Looked up from germline, CDR1 is MNHEY and CDR2 is SVGAGI. With 6 bases removed from V and 8 bases from J, the gap between germline ends came to 10 bases. This CDR3 is CASSPWPGELFF. CDR3 coding DNA: TGTGCCAGCAGCCCCTGGCCTGGGGAGCTGTTTTTT.

The chain couples TRBV19 to TRBJ2-7; D gene ambiguous. Trimming pared 4 bases from V and 5 bases from J, leaving 9 bases between. CDR3 size: 12 residues. In germline, CDR1 is LNHDA, CDR2 SQIVND (reference sequence). The CDR3 DNA reads as TGTGCCAGTAGTAACGGATTGGACGAGCAGTACTTC. Its protein is CASSNGLDEQYF.

This chain links TRBV6-5 with TRBJ2-7; 7 nucleotides align to TRBD2. V trimming: 0 bases; J trimming: 2 bases; junction bases outside the gene matches: 1. The germline V gene has CDR1 MNHEY and CDR2 SVGAGI. The CDR3 runs to 14 residues. In DNA form, the CDR3 reads TGTGCCAGCAGTTACTCGGGACTACCCTACGAGCAGTACTTC. Protein product: CASSYSGLPYEQYF.

V is TRBV19 and J is TRBJ2-2; D uncertain. With 2 bases removed from V and 4 bases from J, the gap between germline ends came to 17 bases. Germline CDR1 and CDR2: LNHDA and SQIVND (reference sequence). The CDR3 contains 17 residues. CDR3 in amino acids: CASSITFGEPTTGELFF. CDR3 DNA sequence: TGTGCCAGTAGTATAACTTTCGGCGAACCGACCACCGGGGAGCTGTTTTTT.

The V and J genes are TRBV14 and TRBJ2-7, with 8 positions matching TRBD1. The CDR3 is 16 residues long. CDR1 and CDR2 from the germline V gene are SGHDN and FVKESK. The trim removed 1 base at V and 0 bases at J, leaving 5 bases unmatched. The CDR3 nucleotides read TGTGCCAGCAGCCAAGGGGGAGGACAGGGCTCCTACGAGCAGTACTTC. Encoded protein: CASSQGGGQGSYEQYF.

The V and J genes are TRBV6-1 and TRBJ2-1; tentatively, D is TRBD2 (6 bases). CDR3 length: 15 residues. The V end was cut by 4 bases, the J end by 8 bases, with 18 bases between. Germline V gives CDR1 MNHNS, CDR2 SASEGT. CDR3 loop: CASSGRDPRVDEQFF. The CDR3 nucleotides are TGTGCCAGCAGTGGGCGGGACCCAAGAGTGGATGAGCAGTTCTTC.

This clonotype was picked up one time. The chain couples TRBV5-1 to TRBJ1-3; D call uncertain. Per the germline V gene, CDR1 is SGHRS and CDR2 is YFSETQ. V lost 3 bases, J lost 4 bases, and 14 bases lay in between. This CDR3 contains 15 residues. As DNA, the CDR3 is TGCGCCAGCAGCTACGACGGTCTAGCGGGAAACACCATATATTTT. Protein sequence: CASSYDGLAGNTIYF.

V is TRBV6-5 and J is TRBJ1-1, with a weak D call TRBD1 (5 bases). The CDR3 extends over 12 amino acids. With 5 bases removed from V and 11 bases from J, the gap between germline ends came to 15 bases. Germline CDR1 is MNHEY and CDR2 is SVGAGI. CDR3 sequence: CASSPTAGYAFF. In DNA, the CDR3 is TGTGCCAGCAGTCCTACGGCAGGGTATGCTTTCTTT.

The chain links TRBV28 to TRBJ2-3, with 10 bases identical to TRBD1. CDR3 length: 17 residues. Germline values: CDR1 MDHEN, CDR2 SYDVKM. J gave up 6 bases and V 6 bases, and 15 bases lay outside the gene matches. This CDR3 reads CASRSGIRQGAGDTQYF. The CDR3 nucleotides read TGTGCCAGCAGGTCCGGTATTAGACAGGGGGCGGGGGATACGCAGTATTTT.

The rearrangement joins TRBV6-1 to TRBJ1-2; weak D call: TRBD1 (6 bases). CDR3 length: 14 amino acids. The V and J ends lost 5 bases and 2 bases respectively, with 12 bases between them. Germline V lookup: CDR1 MNHNS, CDR2 SASEGT. DNA for the CDR3: TGTGCCAGCAGTCTGGACAGATCGAACTATGGCTACACCTTC. Translating gives CASSLDRSNYGYTF.

This clonotype occurred once. J is TRBJ2-7 and V is TRBV2; 7 positions agree with TRBD2. The CDR3 is 14 amino acids. Germline trimming cut 4 bases from V and 4 bases from J; bases unmatched to any gene: 7. In germline, CDR1 is SNHLY, CDR2 FYNNEI. CDR3 nucleotides: TGTGCCAGCAGTGTAGCGGGTCCAGGTTACGAGCAGTACTTC. Residues: CASSVAGPGYEQYF.

The V and J genes are TRBV6-1 and TRBJ2-7; TRBD1 matches at 10 bases. CDR1 is MNHNS and CDR2 is SASEGT in the germline V gene. Unmatched junction bases numbered 5, after V lost 3 bases and J lost 3 bases. The CDR3 length is 15 residues. Written as DNA, the CDR3 is TGTGCCAGCAGTGAGGGACAGGGGACGATCTACGAGCAGTACTTC. Its protein is CASSEGQGTIYEQYF.

The V and J genes are TRBV27 and TRBJ2-1; 9 nucleotides align to TRBD1. The CDR3 has 14 residues. The junction had 4 bases not matched to a gene; V was cut back by 4 bases and J by 6 bases. Germline CDR1 is MNHEY and CDR2 is SMNVEV (reference sequence). The CDR3 DNA reads TGTGCCAGCAGTTGGACAGGGGAGGTCAATGAGCAGTTCTTC. This codes for CASSWTGEVNEQFF.

The table lists this clonotype with a count of one. The chain carries TRBV27 and TRBJ2-3; TRBD1 aligns across 7 bases. From germline, CDR1 is MNHEY and CDR2 SMNVEV (reference sequence). This CDR3 comprises 15 residues. The V segment lost 3 bases and the J segment 3 bases; nucleotides outside the gene matches: 6. DNA of the CDR3: TGTGCCAGCAGTTTGGCTGTGACAGGGACAGATACGCAGTATTTT. It specifies CASSLAVTGTDTQYF.

In DNA form, the CDR3 reads TGTGCCTTGTGGGACAGGGATAGCTACGAGCAGTACTTC. Translated, it gives CALWDRDSYEQYF. The rearrangement links TRBV30 to TRBJ2-7; 9 bases map to TRBD1. The V gene's germline CDR1 is GTSNPN and CDR2 SVGIG (reference sequence). This CDR3 comprises 13 residues. V shed 7 bases, J shed 3 bases, and the junction held 7 bases outside the gene matches.